The rows below give T cell receptor beta chains drawn from one sample of a study of beta chain features in type 1 diabetes. Libraries were prepared by immunoSEQ multiplex PCR; TCRdb keeps only in-frame clonotypes and omits some of them. This sample has around 200,000 clones, with 13% found just once. Material for sequencing was central memory CD4+ T cells from blood. Receptor source: a woman under 30 in good health. The CDR3 runs from the conserved cysteine through the conserved F or W. The order of the fields is D gene, J gene, clone size, V gene, CDR3 DNA, CDR3 protein. D genes are given only for firm matches. Clone size is not always given. Where it is, it says once, few, many or a class for expanded clones.

>TRBD1|TRBJ1-2|-|TRBV29-1
TGCAGCGTGGCGACAGGGACTAACTATGGCTACACCTTC
CSVATGTNYGYTF
>TRBD2|TRBJ2-1|-|TRBV28
TGTGCCAGCAGTGCCCTGGGTTTGGAGCGGGGGGACTGGGAGCAGTTCTTC
CASSALGLERGDWEQFF
>-|TRBJ2-2|few|TRBV30
TGTGCCTGGAGTACCGGGACAGCGGGGGCCGGGGAGCTGTTTTTT
CAWSTGTAGAGELFF
>-|TRBJ2-2|-|TRBV7-2
TGTGCCAGCAGGCTTACTAGTATCACCGGGGAGCTGTTTTTT
CASRLTSITGELFF
>-|TRBJ1-2|few|TRBV30
TGTGCCTGGAGTCGGGGGGCAGGGTGGGGCTACACCTTC
CAWSRGAGWGYTF
>TRBD1|TRBJ1-1|few|TRBV4-2
TGTGCCAGCAGCTTCCGACAGGGCAACACTGAAGCTTTCTTT
CASSFRQGNTEAFF
>TRBD1|TRBJ2-3|few|TRBV5-1
TGCGCCAGCAGCGCAGACAGGGATCCCACAGATACGCAGTATTTT
CASSADRDPTDTQYF
>-|TRBJ2-7|-|TRBV9
TGTGCCAGCAGCGTATCCACAGCCTACTCCTACGAGCAGTACTTC
CASSVSTAYSYEQYF
>TRBD1|TRBJ2-7|-|TRBV10-3
TGTGCCATCAGTGGGACCGGGACAGAGAACTACGAGCAGTACTTC
CAISGTGTENYEQYF
>TRBD1|TRBJ2-7|few|TRBV15
TGTGCCACCAGCGCTACGGGACAGTCCTACGAGCAGTACTTC
CATSATGQSYEQYF
>-|TRBJ1-1|few|TRBV29-1
TGCAGCGCCCTAACGGGACACCGGAACACTGAAGCTTTCTTT
CSALTGHRNTEAFF
>-|TRBJ1-5|-|TRBV28
TGTGCCAGCACCCTGGGGCAGGGGACCTATAGCAATCAGCCCCAGCATTTT
CASTLGQGTYSNQPQHF
>-|TRBJ2-7|-|TRBV2
TGTGCCAGCAATCCGCGACTGAGCTCCTACGAGCAGTACTTC
CASNPRLSSYEQYF
>-|TRBJ2-5|-|TRBV18
TGTGCCAGCTCACCTGGAGGCGGGGAAGAGACCCAGTACTTC
CASSPGGGEETQYF
>-|TRBJ2-1|few|TRBV11-2
TGTGCCAGCAGCTTAGATTGGGCCCTAGCTACGCAGTTCTTC
CASSLDWALATQFF
>TRBD2|TRBJ2-1|few|TRBV7-9
TGTGCCAGCAGCGCACCGGGACTAGCTCAGAATGAGCAGTTCTTC
CASSAPGLAQNEQFF
>-|TRBJ2-7|-|TRBV5-1
TGCGCCAGCAGCTTGTTACGCGCGGGATACGAGCAGTACTTC
CASSLLRAGYEQYF
>TRBD2|TRBJ2-7|-|TRBV5-4
TGTGCCAGCAGCTTGCCGGGACTAGCGGGAGGAGGCGAGCAGTACTTC
CASSLPGLAGGGEQYF
>-|TRBJ1-1|few|TRBV7-2
TGTGCCAGCAGCTTAGCGCGCGGGGGAGCTTTCTTT
CASSLARGGAFF
>-|TRBJ2-1|few|TRBV29-1
TGCAGCGTTGAAGGTGCTACTCTGTCCTACAATGAGCAGTTCTTC
CSVEGATLSYNEQFF
>TRBD1|TRBJ1-2|-|TRBV5-1
TGCGCCAGCAGCGGCGGACAGGGGACCTATGGCTACACCTTC
CASSGGQGTYGYTF
>TRBD2|TRBJ2-7|medium-sized|TRBV19
TGTGCCAGTAGTATCCTTGGGACTAGCGGAACCTACGAGCAGTACTTC
CASSILGTSGTYEQYF
>TRBD1|TRBJ2-7|-|TRBV9
TGTGCCAGCAGCGGCGGACAGGGGGCGGGTGGGACCTACGAGCAGTACTTC
CASSGGQGAGGTYEQYF
>TRBD1|TRBJ2-3|few|TRBV11-2
TGTGCCAGCAGCCAAATGACAGGGGCGAGCACAGATACGCAGTATTTT
CASSQMTGASTDTQYF
>-|TRBJ2-7|-|TRBV27
TGTGCCAGCAGTTCCCCCACGACAGGTTCCGAGCAGTACTTC
CASSSPTTGSEQYF
>-|TRBJ2-7|few|TRBV14
TGTGCCAGCAGCCAGTCTAGCGTAGGGCAGTACTTC
CASSQSSVGQYF
>TRBD2|TRBJ2-2|few|TRBV11-2
TGTGCCAGCAGCTTCCAGCGGGAGCTCGGGGAGCTGTTTTTT
CASSFQRELGELFF
>TRBD2|TRBJ2-1|few|TRBV5-4
TGTGCCAGCAGCTTTAAGACTAGCGGGAGCTACAATGAGCAGTTCTTC
CASSFKTSGSYNEQFF
>-|TRBJ1-5|-|TRBV6-6
TGTGCCAGCACGCCTTCGACAGGTTATAGCAATCAGCCCCAGCATTTT
CASTPSTGYSNQPQHF
>TRBD1|TRBJ2-7|-|TRBV5-8
TGTGCCAGCAGCTTGGCACAGGGGTGGCAGTACTTC
CASSLAQGWQYF
>TRBD1|TRBJ1-5|-|TRBV6-5
TGTGCCAGCAGCCGTAGGGACAGGGGGAATCAGCCCCAGCATTTT
CASSRRDRGNQPQHF
>TRBD2|TRBJ2-3|few|TRBV12-5
TGTGCTAGTGCGCTCAGCGGGAGTAATACGCAGTATTTT
CASALSGSNTQYF
>-|TRBJ2-1|once|TRBV9
TGTGCCAGCAGCGTAATGAGTGGAGGAGGGGAAGGCGATGGGCAGTTCTTC
CASSVMSGGGEGDGQFF
>-|TRBJ1-1|few|TRBV30
TGTGCCTGGAGTGTACTCGCTGAAGCTTTCTTT
CAWSVLAEAFF
>-|TRBJ2-7|-|TRBV23-1
TGCGCCAGCAGTCAGCGGGGCAGCTCCTACGAGCAGTACTTC
CASSQRGSSYEQYF
>TRBD2|TRBJ2-3|few|TRBV29-1
TGCAGCGTTGACCGGTGGAAGCGGGAGGGCAACACAGATACGCAGTATTTT
CSVDRWKREGNTDTQYF
>TRBD1|TRBJ1-2|few|TRBV5-6
TGTGCCAGCAGCTTGTCAGGGGGCCTTGGCTACACCTTC
CASSLSGGLGYTF
>TRBD1|TRBJ1-5|-|TRBV28
TGTGCCAGCAGACCGACAGGGGCCAATCAGCCCCAGCATTTT
CASRPTGANQPQHF
>TRBD1|TRBJ1-1|-|TRBV5-1
TGCGCCAGCAGAGGGACAGCCAACACTGAAGCTTTCTTT
CASRGTANTEAFF
>TRBD1|TRBJ1-1|-|TRBV10-1
TGCGCCAGCAGTGAGGGACAGGGGCGGATCACTGAAGCTTTCTTT
CASSEGQGRITEAFF
>TRBD2|TRBJ2-3|-|TRBV28
TGTGCCAGCAGAACAAGCGGGGGACGCACAGATACGCAGTATTTT
CASRTSGGRTDTQYF
>-|TRBJ1-2|few|TRBV11-2
TGTGCCAGCAGCCCGTACAGGGACTATGGCTACACCTTC
CASSPYRDYGYTF
>-|TRBJ2-5|few|TRBV19
TGTGCCAGTAGTATGTCCAGCCAAGAGACCCAGTACTTC
CASSMSSQETQYF
>-|TRBJ2-3|few|TRBV19
TGTGCCAGTAGTATCCGTGAGCGGATCACAGATACGCAGTATTTT
CASSIRERITDTQYF
>TRBD1|TRBJ1-5|-|TRBV6-5
TGTGCCAGCAGTGACAGGGCGAATCAGCCCCAGCATTTT
CASSDRANQPQHF
>-|TRBJ1-5|few|TRBV11-2
TGTGCCAGCAGCTTAGATCGACAGGTCAAGCAGCCCCAGCATTTT
CASSLDRQVKQPQHF
>TRBD2|TRBJ2-1|few|TRBV27
TGTGCCAGCACCTCCCGGACTAGCGGGAGGAGTAATGAGCAGTTCTTC
CASTSRTSGRSNEQFF
>-|TRBJ2-2|few|TRBV5-1
TGCGCCAGCAGCTTGGTGCAGGGAGGCACCGGGGAGCTGTTTTTT
CASSLVQGGTGELFF
>TRBD1|TRBJ1-1|-|TRBV7-8
TGTGCCAGCAGCCTACTACAGGGGCTCACTGAAGCTTTCTTT
CASSLLQGLTEAFF
>TRBD1|TRBJ1-5|once|TRBV6-5
TGTGCCAGCAGTACGGGACACAGGGGGGTTCAGCCCCAGCATTTT
CASSTGHRGVQPQHF
>-|TRBJ2-7|-|TRBV29-1
TGCAGCGTTGAGCGTCCGAGCTCCTACGAGCAGTACTTC
CSVERPSSYEQYF
>-|TRBJ2-7|-|TRBV28
TGTGCCAGCAGTTTGGGCCAGAGCTCCTACGAGCAGTACTTC
CASSLGQSSYEQYF
>TRBD2|TRBJ2-3|-|TRBV30
TGTGCCTTTGTAGCGGGAGAGGGGGTTACGCAGTATTTT
CAFVAGEGVTQYF
>TRBD2|TRBJ2-5|medium-sized|TRBV5-4
TGTGCCAGCAGCCTGAGACTAGCGGGCCTCGGAGAGACCCAGTACTTC
CASSLRLAGLGETQYF